A single sample gave rise to the 15 T cell receptor beta chains below, sequenced in a study of identical twins. TCRdb analysed the 5' RACE reads with MiXCR anew, one entry per CDR3 protein. The sample comprises some 190,000 distinct CDR3 sequences, less than 20% of which are singletons, and around two fifths rests with the top ten. This sample also belongs to another study, concerning T cells expressing NK-cell markers.

Sequences were obtained from CD8+ T cells sorted from blood. These receptors came from a woman younger than 30 in good health.

This clonotype came up a few times. The chain joins TRBV27 to TRBJ2-3, with 10 bases lining up with TRBD2. CDR1 is MNHEY and CDR2 is SMNVEV in the germline V gene (reference sequence). V was clipped by 6 bases and J by 6 bases; unmatched bases: 6. The CDR3 is made up of 14 amino acids. CDR3 residues: CASRHLAGEDTQYF. The CDR3 region has the DNA TGTGCCAGCAGACACCTAGCGGGAGAGGATACGCAGTATTTT.

The V gene is TRBV25-1, the J gene TRBJ2-7; 7 bases map to TRBD2. Germline CDR1 MGHDK, CDR2 SYGVNS. The CDR3 contains 16 residues. J was trimmed by 2 bases and V by 3 bases; bases with no gene match: 10. The CDR3 DNA sequence: TGTGCCAGCAGTGACCGGCAAAGCGGGATGCCCTACGAGCAGTACTTC. Its translation: CASSDRQSGMPYEQYF.

This clonotype was detected ten times or more. This chain joins TRBV29-1 and TRBJ1-2, with TRBD1 matching 7 bases. The CDR3 spans 13 residues. The germline V gene has CDR1 SQVTM and CDR2 ANQGSEA. The CDR3 DNA sequence: TGCAGTGTTCCGTCGCAGGGGGTGGGCGGCTACACCTTC. Protein product: CSVPSQGVGGYTF.

This clonotype was counted between two and nine times. V and J are TRBV4-3 and TRBJ2-1, with D possibly TRBD2 on 5 matching bases. This CDR3 region has 14 residues. The V gene's germline CDR1 is LGHNA and CDR2 YSLEER. V was cut by 3 bases and J by 7 bases, with 13 bases left in between. CDR3 sequence reads: CASSQEPGTNEQFF. The CDR3 nucleotides read TGCGCCAGCAGCCAGGAACCGGGAACGAATGAGCAGTTCTTC.

Only a few counts were recorded for this clonotype. The chain is built from TRBV12-3 or TRBV12-4 and TRBJ2-2; 9 bases match TRBD2. This CDR3 comprises 15 residues. V lost 6 bases and J lost 6; bases outside the gene matches: 8. CDR3: CASSPLAGLAGELFF. CDR3 bases: TGTGCCAGCAGCCCACTAGCGGGTCTGGCCGGGGAGCTGTTTTTT.

The V call is TRBV29-1, the J call TRBJ2-1; the D call may be TRBD1 or TRBD2 (5 bases each). The V gene lost 7 bases and the J gene lost 4 bases, with 14 bases spanning the gap. The CDR3 runs to 13 residues. Germline-derived CDR1 and CDR2 are SQVTM and ANQGSEA. The CDR3 loop reads CSAQPGPYNEQFF. The CDR3 region has the DNA TGCAGCGCCCAACCGGGGCCTTACAATGAGCAGTTCTTC.

This clonotype was detected ten times or more. The chain carries TRBV12-3 or TRBV12-4 and TRBJ1-1, with D uncertain. The V end was cut by 4 bases, the J end by 1 base, with 16 bases between. The CDR3 spans 16 residues. The CDR3 loop reads CASSWTRADRNTEAFF. As DNA, the CDR3 is TGTGCCAGCAGTTGGACCCGGGCCGATAGGAACACTGAAGCTTTCTTT.

The chain recombines TRBV12-3 or TRBV12-4 with TRBJ2-1; D unclear. This CDR3 is built from 17 residues. V was clipped by 5 bases and J by 2 bases, with 19 bases between them. Written as DNA, the CDR3 is TGTGCCAGCAGTAGTATCAGCCTTCCTGTCCCCTACAATGAGCAGTTCTTC. This codes for CASSSISLPVPYNEQFF.

In this sample, this clonotype turned up a few times. This sequence joins TRBV5-5 and TRBJ2-5; a possible D gene is TRBD1 (5 bases). Germline V gene lookup returns CDR1 SGHKS and CDR2 YYEKEE (reference sequence). V was cut by 3 bases and J by 2 bases, with 11 bases left in between. This CDR3 comprises 14 residues. DNA for the CDR3: TGTGCCAGCAGCTCTCGCCAGGGTCAAGAGACCCAGTACTTC. Its protein product is CASSSRQGQETQYF.

The chain has TRBV14 and TRBJ1-1; D call uncertain. Trimming left V 1 base short and J 1 base short, with 10 bases between. The CDR3 is made up of 15 amino acids. The germline CDR1 and CDR2 sequences are SGHDN and FVKESK. The CDR3 region is CASSQVVRPNTEAFF. Written as DNA, the CDR3 is TGTGCCAGCAGCCAAGTGGTCCGGCCGAACACTGAAGCTTTCTTT. Looking up the rest from reference TRBV14 and TRBJ1-1 gives the full variable domain: EAGVTQFPSHSVIEKGQTVTLRCDPISGHDNLYWYRRVMGKEIKFLLHFVKESKQDESGMPNNRFLAERTGGTYSTLKVQPAELEDSGVYFCASSQVVRPNTEAFFGQGTRLTVV.

This clonotype has only a few counts. The chain combines TRBV20-1 with TRBJ2-5; D remains ambiguous. Germline V gene sequence: CDR1 DFQATT, CDR2 SNEGSKA (reference sequence). Trimming removed 6 bases at V and 0 bases at J, with 8 bases between. The CDR3 extends over 12 amino acids. CDR3 bases: TGCAGTGCCCAACCCAACCAAGAGACCCAGTACTTC. It encodes CSAQPNQETQYF.

This clonotype turned up a few times. V is TRBV29-1 and J is TRBJ1-2; D remains unclear. The V gene lost 4 bases and the J gene lost 1 base, with 13 bases spanning the gap. Germline CDR1 is SQVTM and CDR2 is ANQGSEA. This CDR3 has 14 residues. The CDR3 DNA sequence: TGCAGCGTTGTTTCTGGGCAGGATAACTATGGCTACACCTTC. Its translation: CSVVSGQDNYGYTF.

The chain uses TRBV9 and TRBJ2-1; TRBD2 matches 11 bases. The ends lost 7 bases at V and 4 bases at J; junction bases unmatched: 4. CDR3 size: 14 residues. The V gene's germline CDR1 is SGDLS and CDR2 YYNGEE. CDR3 in amino acids: CASATSGSYNEQFF. The CDR3 DNA follows: TGTGCCAGCGCAACTAGCGGGAGTTACAATGAGCAGTTCTTC.

V and J are TRBV29-1 and TRBJ2-1; TRBD2 matches at 9 bases. The V gene's germline CDR1 is SQVTM and CDR2 ANQGSEA. The V segment lost 7 bases and the J segment 9 bases; nucleotides outside the gene matches: 10. This CDR3 has 13 residues. The CDR3: CSAAGGVGPEQFF. The CDR3, as DNA: TGCAGCGCCGCGGGAGGGGTTGGCCCTGAGCAGTTCTTC.

This clonotype was seen a handful of times. The chain joins TRBV12-3 or TRBV12-4 to TRBJ2-2; 9 bases match TRBD1. The ends lost 8 bases at V and 0 bases at J; junction bases unmatched: 10. This CDR3 spans 17 amino acids. The CDR3 DNA reads TGTGCCAGCGACGTCCCGGGACAGGGTTCGAACACCGGGGAGCTGTTTTTT. Its translation: CASDVPGQGSNTGELFF.